This TCR beta chain came from a study of T cells of healthy individuals. This clonotype was observed a few times. This CDR3 contains 13 residues. Trimming took off 5 bases at V and 2 bases at J, with 8 bases between the two ends. The germline CDR1 and CDR2 sequences are SGHDN and FVKESK. One entry per CDR3 protein results from TCRdb running MiXCR on the 5' RACE reads. Here the sample spans about 96,000 distinct CDR3 sequences, roughly 15% being singletons. The rearrangement uses TRBV14 and TRBJ2-3; D remains unclear. The origin of this receptor is a human donor in good health. The DNA of the CDR3 is TGTGCCAGCAGCAGTGCCTCCACAGATACGCAGTATTTT. It codes for CASSSASTDTQYF. The full variable domain, with the rest looked up from reference TRBV14 and TRBJ2-3, is EAGVTQFPSHSVIEKGQTVTLRCDPISGHDNLYWYRRVMGKEIKFLLHFVKESKQDESGMPNNRFLAERTGGTYSTLKVQPAELEDSGVYFCASSSASTDTQYFGPGTRLTVL.